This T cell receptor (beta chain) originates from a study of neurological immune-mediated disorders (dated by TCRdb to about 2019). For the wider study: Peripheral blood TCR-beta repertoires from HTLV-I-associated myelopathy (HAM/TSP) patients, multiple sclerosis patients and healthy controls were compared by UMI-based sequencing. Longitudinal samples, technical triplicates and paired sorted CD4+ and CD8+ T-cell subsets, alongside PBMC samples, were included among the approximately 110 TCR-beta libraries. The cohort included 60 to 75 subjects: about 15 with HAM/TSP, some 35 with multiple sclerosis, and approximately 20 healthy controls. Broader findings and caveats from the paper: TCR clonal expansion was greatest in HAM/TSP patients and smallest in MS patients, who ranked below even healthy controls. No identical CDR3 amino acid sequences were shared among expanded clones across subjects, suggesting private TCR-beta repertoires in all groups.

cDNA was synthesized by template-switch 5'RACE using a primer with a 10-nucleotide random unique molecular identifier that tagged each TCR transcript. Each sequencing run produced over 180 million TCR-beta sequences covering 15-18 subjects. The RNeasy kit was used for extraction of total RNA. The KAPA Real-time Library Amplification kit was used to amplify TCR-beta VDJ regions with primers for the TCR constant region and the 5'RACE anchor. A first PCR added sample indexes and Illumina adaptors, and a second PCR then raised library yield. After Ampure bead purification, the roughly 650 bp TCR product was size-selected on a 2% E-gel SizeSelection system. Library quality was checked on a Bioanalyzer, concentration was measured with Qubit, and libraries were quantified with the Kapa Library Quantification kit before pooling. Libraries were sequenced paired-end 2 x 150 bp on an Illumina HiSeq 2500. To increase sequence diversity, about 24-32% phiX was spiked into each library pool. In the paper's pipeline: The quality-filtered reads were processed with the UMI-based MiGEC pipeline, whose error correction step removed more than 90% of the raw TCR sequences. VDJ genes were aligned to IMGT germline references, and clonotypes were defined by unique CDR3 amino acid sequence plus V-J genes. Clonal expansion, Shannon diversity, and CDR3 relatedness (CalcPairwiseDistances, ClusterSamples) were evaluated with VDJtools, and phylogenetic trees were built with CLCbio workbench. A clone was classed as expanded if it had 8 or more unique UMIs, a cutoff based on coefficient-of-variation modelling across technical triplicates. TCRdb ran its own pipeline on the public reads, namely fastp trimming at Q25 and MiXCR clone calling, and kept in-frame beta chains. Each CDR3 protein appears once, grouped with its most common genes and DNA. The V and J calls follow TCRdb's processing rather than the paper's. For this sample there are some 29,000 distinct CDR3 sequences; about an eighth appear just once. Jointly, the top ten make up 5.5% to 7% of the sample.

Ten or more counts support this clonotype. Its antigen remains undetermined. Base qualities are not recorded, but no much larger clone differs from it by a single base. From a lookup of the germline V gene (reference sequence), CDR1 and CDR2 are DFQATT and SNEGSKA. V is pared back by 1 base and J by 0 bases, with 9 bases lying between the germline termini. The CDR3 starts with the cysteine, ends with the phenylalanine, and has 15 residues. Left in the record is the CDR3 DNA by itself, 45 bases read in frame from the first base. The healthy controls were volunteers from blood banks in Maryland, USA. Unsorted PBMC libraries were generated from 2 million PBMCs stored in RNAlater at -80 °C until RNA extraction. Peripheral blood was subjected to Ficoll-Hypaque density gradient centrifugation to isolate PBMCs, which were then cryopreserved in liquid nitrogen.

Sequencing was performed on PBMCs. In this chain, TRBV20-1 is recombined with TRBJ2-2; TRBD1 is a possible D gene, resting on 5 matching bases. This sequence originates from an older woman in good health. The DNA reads TGCAGTGCTAGAGCCTGGACAACGAACACCGGGGAGCTGTTTTTT. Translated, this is CSARAWTTNTGELFF.